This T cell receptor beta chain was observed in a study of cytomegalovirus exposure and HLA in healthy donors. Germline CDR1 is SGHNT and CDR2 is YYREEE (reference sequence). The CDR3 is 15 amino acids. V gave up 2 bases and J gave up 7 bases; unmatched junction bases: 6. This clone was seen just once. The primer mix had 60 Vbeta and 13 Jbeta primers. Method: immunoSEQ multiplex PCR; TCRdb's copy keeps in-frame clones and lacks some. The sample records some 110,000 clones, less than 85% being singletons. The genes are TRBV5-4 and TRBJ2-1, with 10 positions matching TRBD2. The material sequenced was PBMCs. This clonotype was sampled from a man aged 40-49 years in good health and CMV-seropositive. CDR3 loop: CASSFLAGAQNEQFF. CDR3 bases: TGTGCCAGCAGCTTCCTAGCGGGAGCTCAGAATGAGCAGTTCTTC. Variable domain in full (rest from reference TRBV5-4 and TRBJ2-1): ETGVTQSPTHLIKTRGQQVTLRCSSQSGHNTVSWYQQALGQGPQFIFQYYREEENGRGNFPPRFSGLQFPNYSSELNVNALELDDSALYLCASSFLAGAQNEQFFGPGTRLTVL.